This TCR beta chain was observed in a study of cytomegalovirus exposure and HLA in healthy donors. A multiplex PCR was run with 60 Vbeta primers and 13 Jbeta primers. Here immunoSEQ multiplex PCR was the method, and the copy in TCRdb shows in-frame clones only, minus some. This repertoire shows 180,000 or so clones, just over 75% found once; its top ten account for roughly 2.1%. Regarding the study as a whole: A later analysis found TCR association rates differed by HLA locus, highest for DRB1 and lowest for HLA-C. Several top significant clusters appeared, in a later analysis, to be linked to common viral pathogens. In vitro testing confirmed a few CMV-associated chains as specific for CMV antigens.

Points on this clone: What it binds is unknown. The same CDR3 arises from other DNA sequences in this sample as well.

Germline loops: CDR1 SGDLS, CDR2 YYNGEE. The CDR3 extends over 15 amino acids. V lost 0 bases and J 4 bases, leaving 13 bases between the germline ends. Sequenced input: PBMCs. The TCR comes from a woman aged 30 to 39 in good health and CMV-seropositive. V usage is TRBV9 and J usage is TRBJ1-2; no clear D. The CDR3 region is CASSVGQVAGYGYTF. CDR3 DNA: TGTGCCAGCAGCGTAGGGCAGGTCGCGGGCTATGGCTACACCTTC.